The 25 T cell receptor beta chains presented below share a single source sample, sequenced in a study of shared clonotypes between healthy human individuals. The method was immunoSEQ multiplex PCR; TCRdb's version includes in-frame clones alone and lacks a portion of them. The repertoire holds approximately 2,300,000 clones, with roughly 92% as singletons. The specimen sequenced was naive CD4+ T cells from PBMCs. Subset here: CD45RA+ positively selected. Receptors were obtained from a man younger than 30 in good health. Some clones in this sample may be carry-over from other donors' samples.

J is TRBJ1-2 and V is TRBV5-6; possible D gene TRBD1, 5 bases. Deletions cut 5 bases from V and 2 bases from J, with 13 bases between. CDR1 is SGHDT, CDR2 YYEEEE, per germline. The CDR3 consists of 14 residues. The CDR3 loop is CASSPERGNYGYTF. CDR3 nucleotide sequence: TGTGCCAGCAGTCCCGAGAGGGGCAACTATGGCTACACCTTC. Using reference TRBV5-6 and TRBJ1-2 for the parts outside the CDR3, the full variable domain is DAGVTQSPTHLIKTRGQQVTLRCSPKSGHDTVSWYQQALGQGPQFIFQYYEEEERQRGNFPDRFSGHQFPNYSSELNVNALLLGDSALYLCASSPERGNYGYTFGSGTRLTVV.

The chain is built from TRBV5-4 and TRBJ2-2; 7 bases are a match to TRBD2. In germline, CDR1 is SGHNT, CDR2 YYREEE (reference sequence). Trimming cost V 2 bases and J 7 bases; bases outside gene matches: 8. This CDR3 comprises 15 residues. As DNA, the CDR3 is TGTGCCAGCAGCTTCCCCGGGACTAATCTCGGGGAGCTGTTTTTT. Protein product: CASSFPGTNLGELFF.

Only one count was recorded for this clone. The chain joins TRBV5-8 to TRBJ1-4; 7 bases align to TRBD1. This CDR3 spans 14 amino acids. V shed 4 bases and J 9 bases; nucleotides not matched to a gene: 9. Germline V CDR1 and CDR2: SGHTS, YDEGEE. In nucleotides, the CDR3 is TGTGCCAGCAGCACCGACAGGGATTCGCAAAAACTGTTTTTT. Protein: CASSTDRDSQKLFF.

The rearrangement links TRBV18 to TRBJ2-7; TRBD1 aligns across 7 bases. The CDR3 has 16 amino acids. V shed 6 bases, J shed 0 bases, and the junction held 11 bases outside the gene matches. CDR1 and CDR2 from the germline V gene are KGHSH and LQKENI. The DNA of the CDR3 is TGTGCCAGCTCGGAGACCGCCGGGACAGCCTCCTACGAGCAGTACTTC. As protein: CASSETAGTASYEQYF.

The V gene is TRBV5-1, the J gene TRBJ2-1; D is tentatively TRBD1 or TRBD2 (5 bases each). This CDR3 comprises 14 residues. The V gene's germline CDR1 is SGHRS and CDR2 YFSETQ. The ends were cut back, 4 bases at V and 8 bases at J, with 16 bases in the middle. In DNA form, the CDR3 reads TGCGCCAGCAGCCTGGACACCACGGAGGATGAGCAGTTCTTC. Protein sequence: CASSLDTTEDEQFF.

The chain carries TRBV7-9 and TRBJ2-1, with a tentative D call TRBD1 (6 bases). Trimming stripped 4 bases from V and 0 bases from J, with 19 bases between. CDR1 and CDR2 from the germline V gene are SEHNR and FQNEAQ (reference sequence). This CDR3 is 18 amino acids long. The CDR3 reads CASSSSIWDTNSYNEQFF. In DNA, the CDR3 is TGTGCCAGCAGCTCGTCTATATGGGACACTAACTCCTACAATGAGCAGTTCTTC.

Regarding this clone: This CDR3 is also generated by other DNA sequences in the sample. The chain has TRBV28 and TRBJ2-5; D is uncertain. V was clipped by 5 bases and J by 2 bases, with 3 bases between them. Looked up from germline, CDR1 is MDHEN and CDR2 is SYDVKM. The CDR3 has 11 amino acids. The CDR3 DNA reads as TGTGCCAGCAGTAGGCAAGAGACCCAGTACTTC. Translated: CASSRQETQYF. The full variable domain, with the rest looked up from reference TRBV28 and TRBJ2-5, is DVKVTQSSRYLVKRTGEKVFLECVQDMDHENMFWYRQDPGLGLRLIYFSYDVKMKEKGDIPEGYSVSREKKERFSLILESASTNQTSMYLCASSRQETQYFGPGTRLLVL.

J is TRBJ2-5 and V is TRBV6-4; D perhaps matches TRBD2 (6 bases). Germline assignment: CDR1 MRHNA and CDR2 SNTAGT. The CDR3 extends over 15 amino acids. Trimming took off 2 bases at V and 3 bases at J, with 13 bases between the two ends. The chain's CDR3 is CASSDIFGGKETQYF. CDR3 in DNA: TGTGCCAGCAGTGACATTTTCGGCGGGAAAGAGACCCAGTACTTC.

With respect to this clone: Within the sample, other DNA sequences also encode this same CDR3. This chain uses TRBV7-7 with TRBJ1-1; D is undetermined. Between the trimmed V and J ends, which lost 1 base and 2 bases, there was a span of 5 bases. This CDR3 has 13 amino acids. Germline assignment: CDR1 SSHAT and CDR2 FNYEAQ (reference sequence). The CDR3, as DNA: TGTGCCAGCAGCTTAGACGTAAACACTGAAGCTTTCTTT. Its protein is CASSLDVNTEAFF. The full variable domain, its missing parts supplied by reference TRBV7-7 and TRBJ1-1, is GAGVSQSPRYKVTKRGQDVTLRCDPISSHATLYWYQQALGQGPEFLTYFNYEAQPDKSGLPSDRFSAERPEGSISTLTIQRTEQRDSAMYRCASSLDVNTEAFFGQGTRLTVV.

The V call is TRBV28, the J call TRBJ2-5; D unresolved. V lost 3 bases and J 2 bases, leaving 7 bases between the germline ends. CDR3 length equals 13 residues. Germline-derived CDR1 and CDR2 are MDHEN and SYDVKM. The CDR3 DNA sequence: TGTGCCAGCAGTTTTAATCCTCAAGAGACCCAGTACTTC. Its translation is CASSFNPQETQYF.

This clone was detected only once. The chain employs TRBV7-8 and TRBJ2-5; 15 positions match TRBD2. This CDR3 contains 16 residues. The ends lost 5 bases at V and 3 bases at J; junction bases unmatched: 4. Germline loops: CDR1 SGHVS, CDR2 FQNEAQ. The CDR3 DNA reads TGTGCCAGCAGCCCCAGGACTAGCGGGAGGGAAGAGACCCAGTACTTC. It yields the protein CASSPRTSGREETQYF.

The chain's CDR3 is CASSEWQGTYEQYF. As DNA, the CDR3 is TGTGCCAGCAGTGAATGGCAGGGGACCTACGAGCAGTACTTC. The V gene is TRBV25-1, the J gene TRBJ2-7, with TRBD1 as a possible D gene (6 bases). The CDR3 extends over 14 amino acids. V was shortened by 1 base and J by 2 bases, with 9 bases between the two germline ends. From germline, CDR1 is MGHDK and CDR2 SYGVNS.

The CDR3 protein is CASSYDRGPWYEQYF. The CDR3, as DNA: TGTGCCAGCAGTTACGACAGGGGGCCGTGGTACGAGCAGTACTTC. This sequence joins TRBV6-5 and TRBJ2-7, with TRBD1 matching 10 bases. CDR1 is MNHEY and CDR2 is SVGAGI in the germline V gene. The CDR3 spans 15 residues. V shed 2 bases, J shed 4 bases, and the junction held 5 bases outside the gene matches.

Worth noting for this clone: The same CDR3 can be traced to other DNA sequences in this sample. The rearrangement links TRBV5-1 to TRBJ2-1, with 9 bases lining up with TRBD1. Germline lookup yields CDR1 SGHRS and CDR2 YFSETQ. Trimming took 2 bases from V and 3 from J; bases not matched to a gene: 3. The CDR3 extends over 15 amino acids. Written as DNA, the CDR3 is TGCGCCAGCAGCTTAACGGGACAGGGCTACAATGAGCAGTTCTTC. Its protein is CASSLTGQGYNEQFF. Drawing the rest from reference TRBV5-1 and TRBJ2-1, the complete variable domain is KAGVTQTPRYLIKTRGQQVTLSCSPISGHRSVSWYQQTPGQGLQFLFEYFSETQRNKGNFPGRFSGRQFSNSRSEMNVSTLELGDSALYLCASSLTGQGYNEQFFGPGTRLTVL.

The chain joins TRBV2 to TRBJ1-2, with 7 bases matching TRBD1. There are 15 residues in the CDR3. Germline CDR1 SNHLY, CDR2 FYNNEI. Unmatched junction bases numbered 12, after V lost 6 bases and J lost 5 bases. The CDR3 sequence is CASRHRGGLTYGYTF. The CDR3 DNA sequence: TGTGCCAGCAGACACAGGGGTGGCTTGACATATGGCTACACCTTC. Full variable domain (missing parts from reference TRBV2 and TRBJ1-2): EPEVTQTPSHQVTQMGQEVILRCVPISNHLYFYWYRQILGQKVEFLVSFYNNEISEKSEIFDDQFSVERPDGSNFTLKIRSTKLEDSAMYFCASRHRGGLTYGYTFGSGTRLTVV.

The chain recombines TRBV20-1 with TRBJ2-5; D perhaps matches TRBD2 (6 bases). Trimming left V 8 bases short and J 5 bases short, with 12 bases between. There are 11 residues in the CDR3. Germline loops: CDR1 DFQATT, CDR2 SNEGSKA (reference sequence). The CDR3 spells CSSPRGETQYF. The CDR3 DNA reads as TGCAGTTCGCCCCGGGGGGAGACCCAGTACTTC.

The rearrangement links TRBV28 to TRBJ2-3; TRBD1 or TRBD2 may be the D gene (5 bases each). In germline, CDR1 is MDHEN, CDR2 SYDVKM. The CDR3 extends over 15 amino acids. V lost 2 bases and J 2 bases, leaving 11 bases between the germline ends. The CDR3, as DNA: TGTGCCAGCAGTTTAGGGGGAGCAGTCACAGATACGCAGTATTTT. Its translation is CASSLGGAVTDTQYF.

The CDR3 nucleotides are TGTGCCAGCAGCGTAGGGGGTCCCGGGGAGCTGTTTTTT. It encodes CASSVGGPGELFF. V gene TRBV9 combines with J gene TRBJ2-2; unclear D gene. The CDR3 covers 13 residues. The germline gives CDR1 SGDLS, CDR2 YYNGEE. V lost 0 bases and J lost 6, with 6 bases in between.

The CDR3 sequence is CASSTPLAGGNQPQHF. CDR3 DNA: TGTGCCAGCAGTACCCCGTTGGCGGGGGGCAATCAGCCCCAGCATTTT. The V gene is TRBV28, the J gene TRBJ1-5; D may be TRBD1 (5 bases). This CDR3 is 16 amino acids long. Germline CDR1 reads MDHEN; CDR2 reads SYDVKM. Trimming took 5 bases from V and 2 from J, leaving 16 bases between them.

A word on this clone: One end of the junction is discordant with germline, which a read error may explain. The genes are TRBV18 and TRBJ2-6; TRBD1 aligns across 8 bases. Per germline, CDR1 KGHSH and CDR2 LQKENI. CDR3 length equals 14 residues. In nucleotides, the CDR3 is TGTGCCAGCTCACTCCGGGACAGGCCTTTCTCTTTATCCTTC. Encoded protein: CASSLRDRPFSLSF.

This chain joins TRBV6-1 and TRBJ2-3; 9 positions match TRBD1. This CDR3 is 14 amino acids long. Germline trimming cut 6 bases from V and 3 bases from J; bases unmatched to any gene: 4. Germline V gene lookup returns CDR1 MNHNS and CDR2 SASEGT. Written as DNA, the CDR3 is TGTGCCAGCAGGGGGACAGGGATAACAGATACGCAGTATTTT. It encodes CASRGTGITDTQYF.

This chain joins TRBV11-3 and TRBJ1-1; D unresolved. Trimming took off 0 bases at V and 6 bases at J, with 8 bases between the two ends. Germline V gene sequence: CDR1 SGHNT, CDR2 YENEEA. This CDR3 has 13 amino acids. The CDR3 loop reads CASSLDGEPEAFF. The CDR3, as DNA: TGTGCCAGCAGCTTAGACGGGGAGCCTGAAGCTTTCTTT.

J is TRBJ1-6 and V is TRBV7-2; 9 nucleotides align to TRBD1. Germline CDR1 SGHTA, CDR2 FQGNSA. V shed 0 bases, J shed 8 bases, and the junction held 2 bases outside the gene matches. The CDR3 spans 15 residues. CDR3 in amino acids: CASSLAGTGYSPLHF. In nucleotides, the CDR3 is TGTGCCAGCAGCTTAGCCGGGACAGGGTATTCACCCCTCCACTTT.

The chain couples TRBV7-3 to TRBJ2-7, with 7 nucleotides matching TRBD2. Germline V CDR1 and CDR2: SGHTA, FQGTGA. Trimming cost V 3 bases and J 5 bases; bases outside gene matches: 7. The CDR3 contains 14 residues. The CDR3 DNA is TGTGCCAGCAGCTTGAGCCGGGGGAGGGACGAGCAGTACTTC. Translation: CASSLSRGRDEQYF.

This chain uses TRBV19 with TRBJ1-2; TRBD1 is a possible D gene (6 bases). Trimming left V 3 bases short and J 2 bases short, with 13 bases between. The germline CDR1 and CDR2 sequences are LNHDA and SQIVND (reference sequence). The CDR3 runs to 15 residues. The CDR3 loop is CASSMVGGPNYGYTF. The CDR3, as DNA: TGTGCCAGTAGTATGGTCGGGGGGCCAAACTATGGCTACACCTTC.